Shown below are 14 T cell receptor beta chains from a single sample sequenced in a study of identical twins. TCRdb fed the 5' RACE reads into MiXCR, producing one record per CDR3 protein. The data show around 500,000 distinct CDR3 sequences, with 14% seen just once and approximately 0.52% held by the top ten. The data were also submitted as part of a second study, on yellow fever vaccine responses in identical twins.

The sequenced material came from CD4+ T cells sorted from blood. The receptors originated from a woman aged 18-35 years in good health.

This clonotype has only a few counts. The rearrangement uses TRBV6-1 and TRBJ2-7; a possible D gene is TRBD1 (6 bases). The V gene's germline CDR1 is MNHNS and CDR2 SASEGT. This CDR3 comprises 14 residues. The V end was cut by 6 bases, the J end by 2 bases, with 14 bases between. CDR3: CASRPSGQTYEQYF. CDR3 coding DNA: TGTGCCAGCAGGCCCTCTGGACAGACCTACGAGCAGTACTTC.

This clonotype was seen more than once but under ten times. The chain links TRBV11-2 to TRBJ2-7, with TRBD2 identical over 7 bases. CDR1 and CDR2 from the germline V gene are SGHAT and FQNNGV. This CDR3 region has 18 residues. V lost 3 bases and J lost 0; bases outside the gene matches: 14. CDR3 amino acids: CASSFSTWGGRSSYEQYF. In nucleotides, the CDR3 is TGTGCCAGCAGCTTCTCCACCTGGGGCGGGAGAAGCTCCTACGAGCAGTACTTC. The variable domain in full, with the rest retrieved from reference TRBV11-2 and TRBJ2-7, is EAGVAQSPRYKIIEKRQSVAFWCNPISGHATLYWYQQILGQGPKLLIQFQNNGVVDDSQLPKDRFSAERLKGVDSTLKIQPAKLEDSAVYLCASSFSTWGGRSSYEQYFGPGTRLTVT.

J is TRBJ1-4 and V is TRBV20-1; D perhaps matches TRBD1 (6 bases). V gave up 3 bases and J gave up 2 bases, with 16 bases separating them. The CDR3 loop spans 16 amino acids. Germline loops: CDR1 DFQATT, CDR2 SNEGSKA (reference sequence). DNA for the CDR3: TGCAGTGCTAGGGACCCAGGGGTGCCTACTAATGAAAAACTGTTTTTT. This sequence encodes CSARDPGVPTNEKLFF.

The chain links TRBV24-1 to TRBJ1-2, with D possibly TRBD1 on 6 matching bases. V dropped 5 bases and J dropped 2 bases, with 8 bases sitting between them. Germline-derived CDR1 and CDR2 are KGHDR and SFDVKD. The CDR3 is 13 amino acids. The CDR3 coding sequence is TGTGCCACCAGTGCAGGGGTAAACTATGGCTACACCTTC. Its translation is CATSAGVNYGYTF.

In this sample, this clonotype turned up a few times. No DNA is shown, since the ends of the CDR3 on it are uncertain; the CDR3 is the one TCRdb lists. The chain carries TRBV6-5 and TRBJ1-4. The CDR3 is 15 residues long, ends included. Looked up from germline, CDR1 is MNHEY and CDR2 is SVGAGI. CDR3 residues: CASSTSRATNEKLFF.

This clonotype has a count of ten or more. The V gene is TRBV28, the J gene TRBJ1-5; tentatively, D is TRBD1 (5 bases). V was pared by 3 bases and J by 3 bases, with 15 bases between. The CDR3 spans 16 residues. Germline CDR1 MDHEN, CDR2 SYDVKM. The CDR3 DNA is TGTGCCAGCAGTTTCTCGTTGGGGGACCCCAATCAGCCCCAGCATTTT. Amino acid sequence: CASSFSLGDPNQPQHF.

This clonotype was observed many times. The chain couples TRBV12-3 or TRBV12-4 to TRBJ2-3; the match to TRBD2 covers 7 bases. The V gene end was trimmed by 7 bases and the J gene end by 4 bases; junction bases not matched to a gene: 5. The CDR3 sequence is 13 residues long. The CDR3 DNA is TGTGCCAGCAACCGCGGGGGAGCAGATACGCAGTATTTT. It translates to CASNRGGADTQYF.

The V gene is TRBV5-1, the J gene TRBJ2-3, with 7 bases that match TRBD2. Germline CDR1 is SGHRS and CDR2 is YFSETQ. The length of the CDR3 is 16 residues. V was pared by 4 bases and J by 1 base, with 9 bases of the junction left unmatched. CDR3 coding DNA: TGCGCCAGCAGCGGCGGTGCTAGCGGACGCACAGATACGCAGTATTTT. It codes for CASSGGASGRTDTQYF.

The CDR3 coding sequence is TGTGCCAGCAACTGGTCTAGCGGGAAGGAGACCCAGTACTTC. Its protein is CASNWSSGKETQYF. V usage is TRBV6-2 or TRBV6-3 and J usage is TRBJ2-5; TRBD2 aligns across 9 bases. The CDR3 spans 14 residues. V trimming: 7 bases; J trimming: 5 bases; junction bases outside the gene matches: 8. Germline V CDR1 and CDR2: MNHEY, SVGEGT.

This clonotype was found a few times. This chain links TRBV9 with TRBJ2-5, with D perhaps given as TRBD1 or TRBD2 (5 bases each). The germline V gene encodes CDR1 SGDLS and CDR2 YYNGEE. The CDR3 has 16 residues. Trimming took off 1 base at V and 4 bases at J, with 17 bases between the two ends. This CDR3 is CASSVRDQETVETQYF. CDR3 DNA sequence: TGTGCCAGCAGCGTAAGGGACCAGGAGACCGTAGAGACCCAGTACTTC.

This clonotype was observed a handful of times. The chain combines TRBV4-3 with TRBJ1-5; D possibly corresponds to TRBD1 (5 bases). This CDR3 has 15 amino acids. The germline gives CDR1 LGHNA, CDR2 YSLEER. V lost 1 base and J 3 bases, leaving 10 bases between the germline ends. CDR3 region: CASSQVWGNNQPQHF. The DNA of the CDR3 is TGCGCCAGCAGCCAAGTTTGGGGCAACAATCAGCCCCAGCATTTT.

The V gene is TRBV4-1, the J gene TRBJ2-7; tentative D call: TRBD1 (6 bases). The CDR3 is 18 residues long. V shed 0 bases and J shed 6 bases, with 24 bases lying between them. CDR1 MGHRA and CDR2 YSYEKL come from the germline V gene. The CDR3 DNA reads as TGCGCCAGCAGCCAAGACCCCGGTGGGGCAGGGGCATCTTCCGAGCAGTACTTC. Translating it yields CASSQDPGGAGASSEQYF.

This clonotype was counted between two and nine times. Here the CDR3 reads CSAVSGTGYEQYF. CDR3 nucleotides: TGCAGTGCTGTATCCGGGACAGGGTACGAGCAGTACTTC. The chain joins TRBV20-1 to TRBJ2-7; 9 nucleotides agree with TRBD1. Germline values: CDR1 DFQATT, CDR2 SNEGSKA (reference sequence). The CDR3 consists of 13 residues. Losses at the gene ends were 5 bases for V and 4 bases for J; bases not matched to a gene: 6.

This clonotype was observed a few times. This sequence joins TRBV29-1 and TRBJ2-3, with 9 bases fitting TRBD2. CDR3 length equals 14 residues. CDR1 and CDR2 from the germline V gene are SQVTM and ANQGSEA. V shed 7 bases, J shed 10 bases, and the junction held 15 bases outside the gene matches. The CDR3 DNA reads TGCAGCGGGGCGGGGCTAGCGGGGTTTTCGCCGCAGTATTTT. It is translated as CSGAGLAGFSPQYF.